The entry that follows covers one T cell receptor (beta chain) sequence. Its antigen remains unidentified. These data are taken from a study of regulatory T cells in long-lasting Graves disease. Time point indicated: persistent/refractory GD, antithyroid drugs over 5 years with positive TRAb. Researchers made the TCR library from RNA that was extracted from PBMCs. The collection involved drawing nine milliliters of peripheral blood into EDTA tubes. According to the study, TCR beta libraries were built with iRepertoire HTBI primers and CDR3-region Arm-PCR. A single record per CDR3 protein comes from TCRdb applying MiXCR to the multiplex PCR reads. This sample has about 420,000 distinct CDR3 sequences, with around 22% found just once. Findings and limits, study-wide: Persistent disease was associated with favored TRBV28 usage and with favored use of TRBJ1-2 and TRBJ2-5.

V was cut by 5 bases and J by 1 base, with 17 bases left in between. The CDR3 consists of 16 residues. Germline V gene lookup returns CDR1 SGHTA and CDR2 FQGNSA. The receptor was derived from a female donor with Graves disease. The V and J genes are TRBV7-2 and TRBJ1-1; D remains unclear. This specimen was peripheral blood mononuclear cells (PBMCs), taken when the disease was refractory, from a patient treated with antithyroid drugs. The CDR3 region is CASSQRAGLENTEAFF. DNA for the CDR3: TGTGCCAGCAGCCAACGGGCTGGGTTGGAGAACACTGAAGCTTTCTTT.